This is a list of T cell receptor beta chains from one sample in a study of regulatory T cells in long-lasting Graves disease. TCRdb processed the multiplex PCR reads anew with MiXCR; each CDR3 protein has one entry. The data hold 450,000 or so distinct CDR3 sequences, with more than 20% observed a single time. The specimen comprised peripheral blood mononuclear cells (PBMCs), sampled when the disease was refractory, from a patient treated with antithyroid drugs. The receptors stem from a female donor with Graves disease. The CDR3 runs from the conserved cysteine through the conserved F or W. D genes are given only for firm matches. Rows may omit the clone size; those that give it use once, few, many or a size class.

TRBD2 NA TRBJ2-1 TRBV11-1 TGTGCCAGCAGCTCTCGAGAATTGGTACATAGCGGGAATGAGCAGTTCTTC CASSSRELVHSGNEQFF
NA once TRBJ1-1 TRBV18 TGTGCCAGCTCACCCTCGAGGGTAGGTGGTAGTATGAACACTGAAGCTTTCTTT CASSPSRVGGSMNTEAFF
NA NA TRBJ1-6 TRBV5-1 TGCGCCAGCAGCTCCACCCCAAACTGGCCTAGGGGACCCCTCCACTTT CASSSTPNWPRGPLHF
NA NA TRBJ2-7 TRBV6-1 TGTGCCAGCCGTGAGACTTCCTTGGAGCAGTACTTC CASRETSLEQYF
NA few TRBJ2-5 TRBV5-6 TGTGCCAGCAGCTTGGTTCGACAAGAGACCCAGTACTTC CASSLVRQETQYF
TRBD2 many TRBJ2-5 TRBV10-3 TGTGCCATCAGTGAAGCGGGAGGGATACAAGAGACCCAGTACTTC CAISEAGGIQETQYF
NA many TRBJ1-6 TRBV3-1 TGTGCCAGCAGCCAAGTGGCCGGGGTTAATTCACCCCTCCACTTT CASSQVAGVNSPLHF
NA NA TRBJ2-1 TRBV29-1 TGCAGCGTCTATACCTACAATGAGCAGTTCTTC CSVYTYNEQFF
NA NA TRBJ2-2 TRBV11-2 TGTGCCAGCAGCTTTACGGGAGTAACCGGGGAGCTGTTTTTT CASSFTGVTGELFF
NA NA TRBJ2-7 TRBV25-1 TGTGCCAGCAGTGAACGTCTTAACAGTTACGAGCAGTACTTC CASSERLNSYEQYF
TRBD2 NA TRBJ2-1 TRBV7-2 TGTGCCAGCAGCATCCTAGCGGGAGGCTATGAGCAGTTCTTC CASSILAGGYEQFF
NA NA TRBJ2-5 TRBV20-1 TGCAGCGCTCCCCGGGGAGAGACCCAGTACTTC CSAPRGETQYF
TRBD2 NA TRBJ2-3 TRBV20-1 TGCAGTGCTAGACCACTCCAGCGGGACTATAGCACAGATACGCAGTATTTT CSARPLQRDYSTDTQYF
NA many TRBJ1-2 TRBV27 TGTGCCAGCAGCCCTAGGGTGGGGGAGAGTAGTGGCTACACCTTC CASSPRVGESSGYTF
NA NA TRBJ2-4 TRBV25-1 TGTGCCACCGGCCAGGAAAACATTCAGTACTTC CATGQENIQYF
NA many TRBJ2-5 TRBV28 TGTGCCAGCACTCAAAGATTGAGGGGGACAAAGACCCAGTACTTC CASTQRLRGTKTQYF
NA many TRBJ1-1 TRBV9 TGTGCCAGCAGCGTCGGGACATTGGGGAACACTGAAGCTTTCTTT CASSVGTLGNTEAFF
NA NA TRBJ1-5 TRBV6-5 TGTGCCAGCAGTTACTCCGGGATGGACTATAGCAATCAGCCCCAGCATTTT CASSYSGMDYSNQPQHF
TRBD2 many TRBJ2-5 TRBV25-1 TGTGCAAGACGACCTGGAACAGACCCGGGACTAGCGATATTCCAAGAGACCCAGTACTTC CARRPGTDPGLAIFQETQYF
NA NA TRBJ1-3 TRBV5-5 TGTGCCAGCAGCTCGGGCTACTCTGGAAACACCATATATTTT CASSSGYSGNTIYF
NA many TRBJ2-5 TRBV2 TGTGCCAGCAGTGATGACACCGAGGGGACCCAGTACTTC CASSDDTEGTQYF
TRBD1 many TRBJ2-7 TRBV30 TGTGCCTGGGGGGACAGCACCTACGAGCAGTACTTC CAWGDSTYEQYF
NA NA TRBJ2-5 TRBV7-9 TGTGCCAGCAGCTTAGCGAAGGGGTGGGAAGAGACCCAGTACTTC CASSLAKGWEETQYF
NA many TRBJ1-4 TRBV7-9 TGTGCCAGTCAAGGGGCTAATGAAAAACTGTTTTTT CASQGANEKLFF
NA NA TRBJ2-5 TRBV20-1 TGCAGTGCGACGGGACACGGTCTAGGGACCCAGTACTTC CSATGHGLGTQYF
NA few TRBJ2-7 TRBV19 TGTGCCAGTAGTCCCCCAGGGGTTGGCGAGCAGTACTTC CASSPPGVGEQYF
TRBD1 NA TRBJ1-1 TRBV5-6 TGTGCCAGCAGCCGAATGACAGGGCCTGAAGCTTTCTTT CASSRMTGPEAFF
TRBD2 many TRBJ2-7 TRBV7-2 TGTGCCAGCAGCTGGACTAGCGGGCTCTCCTACGAGCAGTACTTC CASSWTSGLSYEQYF
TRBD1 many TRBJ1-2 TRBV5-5 TGTGCCAGCAGCTACTACGGACAGGCCGGCGGCTACACCTTC CASSYYGQAGGYTF
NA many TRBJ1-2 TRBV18 TGTGCCAGCTCACCAGAGGACAGCAACTATGGCTACACCTTC CASSPEDSNYGYTF
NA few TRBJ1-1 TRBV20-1 TGCAGTGCTAGTGGGCAGGTCCTTGAAGCTTTCTTT CSASGQVLEAFF
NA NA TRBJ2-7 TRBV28 TGTGCCAGCAGCCCCCTGGTGGGGGAGCAGTACTTC CASSPLVGEQYF
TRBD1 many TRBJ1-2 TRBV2 TGTGCCAGCAGTGGACAGGGCGCCCTCTATGGCTACACCTTC CASSGQGALYGYTF
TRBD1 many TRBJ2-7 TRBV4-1 TGCGCCAGCAGCCAAGACCCCGACAGGGTCGGCTACGAGCAGTACTTC CASSQDPDRVGYEQYF